These 11 T cell receptor beta chains were all obtained from the same sample, sequenced in a study of blood T cell repertoires in COVID-19. TCRdb's copy holds only in-frame clones and misses some; the assay was immunoSEQ multiplex PCR. The sample records approximately 200,000 clones, 85% being singletons. The sample taken for sequencing was PBMCs or T cells enriched from blood (not recorded which). All receptors derive from a man aged 35 to 55 who had recovered from COVID-19.

V gene TRBV6-2 or TRBV6-3 combines with J gene TRBJ2-3; 7 bases are shared with TRBD1. V shed 2 bases and J 1 base; nucleotides not matched to a gene: 15. CDR1 and CDR2 from the germline V gene are MNHEY and SVGEGT. There are 19 residues in the CDR3. The CDR3 DNA is TGTGCCAGCAGTTACGATATGTACACTCCAGGACAGGGCACAGATACGCAGTATTTT. Translation gives CASSYDMYTPGQGTDTQYF.

With regard to this clone: This specimen includes other DNA sequences encoding the same CDR3. Here the CDR3 reads CASSVGHSYEQYF. The CDR3, as DNA: TGTGCCAGCAGCGTGGGACACTCCTACGAGCAGTACTTC. The rearrangement uses TRBV9 and TRBJ2-7; D possibly corresponds to TRBD1 (6 bases). This CDR3 has 13 residues. Germline CDR1 is SGDLS and CDR2 is YYNGEE. V was trimmed by 2 bases and J by 0 bases, leaving 6 bases between them.

V is TRBV7-2 and J is TRBJ1-2; D ambiguous. V gave up 3 bases and J gave up 8 bases, with 13 bases separating them. The CDR3 contains 13 residues. Germline loops: CDR1 SGHTA, CDR2 FQGNSA. The CDR3 bases are TGTGCCAGCAGCTTTAACAAGGCCGGGGGCTACACCTTC. It codes for CASSFNKAGGYTF.

The rearrangement links TRBV7-9 to TRBJ1-2; D unresolved. The germline CDR1 and CDR2 sequences are SEHNR and FQNEAQ (reference sequence). V lost 7 bases to trimming and J lost 8 bases, with 11 bases between them. This CDR3 is built from 11 residues. CDR3 sequence reads: CASTRVLGYTF. CDR3 coding DNA: TGTGCCAGCACCCGGGTCCTGGGCTACACCTTC.

The chain carries TRBV7-2 and TRBJ1-2; D possibly corresponds to TRBD1 (6 bases). This CDR3 has 14 residues. Germline CDR1 SGHTA, CDR2 FQGNSA. V shed 5 bases and J shed 4 bases, with 14 bases lying between them. This CDR3 is CASSPQGSSYGYTF. The CDR3 coding sequence is TGTGCCAGCAGCCCCCAGGGGAGTAGCTATGGCTACACCTTC. Together with reference TRBV7-2 and TRBJ1-2, the CDR3 gives the full variable domain: GAGVSQSPSNKVTEKGKDVELRCDPISGHTALYWYRQSLGQGLEFLIYFQGNSAPDKSGLPSDRFSAERTGGSVSTLTIQRTQQEDSAVYLCASSPQGSSYGYTFGSGTRLTVV.

This clone was detected once. The chain uses TRBV4-1 and TRBJ1-5, with 9 bases matching TRBD1. Per the germline V gene, CDR1 is MGHRA and CDR2 is YSYEKL. There are 17 residues in the CDR3. V shed 2 bases, J shed 3 bases, and the junction held 8 bases outside the gene matches. CDR3 bases: TGCGCCAGCAGCCAAAAAATGGGGACAGGGAACAATCAGCCCCAGCATTTT. Translation: CASSQKMGTGNNQPQHF.

This clone was picked up a small number of times. CDR3 sequence (DNA): TGTGCCAGCAGTTACCCTTCTAAACGGGAGCAGTTCTTC. Its translation is CASSYPSKREQFF. This chain uses TRBV28 with TRBJ2-1; no firm D call. Germline V gene lookup returns CDR1 MDHEN and CDR2 SYDVKM. The CDR3 is 13 amino acids. The V end was cut by 4 bases, the J end by 10 bases, with 14 bases between.

A note on this clone: A far larger clone is one base from this, pointing to a likely read error. V is TRBV5-6 and J is TRBJ1-1, with D possibly matching TRBD1 (6 bases). The V gene lost 5 bases and the J gene lost 0 bases, with 11 bases spanning the gap. The CDR3 has 14 residues. Germline loops: CDR1 SGHDT, CDR2 YYEEEE. This CDR3 is CASRLDRMNTEAFF. DNA of the CDR3: TGTGCCAGCAGGTTAGACAGGATGAACACTGAAGCTTTCTTT.

The chain couples TRBV12-5 to TRBJ2-7; 7 bases match TRBD2. Germline CDR1 LGHNT, CDR2 FRNRAP. Trimming at V came to 4 bases and at J to 7 bases, leaving 7 bases not matched to a gene. The CDR3 has 13 amino acids. In DNA form, the CDR3 reads TGTGCTAGTGGTTCTGGGGGGGGAAGGGAGCAGTACTTC. It translates to CASGSGGGREQYF.

The chain joins TRBV5-1 to TRBJ2-7, with D possibly being TRBD2 (5 bases). The germline V and J ends were trimmed by 1 base and 5 bases, with 16 bases remaining between them. There are 15 residues in the CDR3. Looked up from germline, CDR1 is SGHRS and CDR2 is YFSETQ. The CDR3 loop reads CASSLTWEKVHEQYF. For the CDR3, the DNA is TGCGCCAGCAGCTTGACGTGGGAGAAGGTCCACGAGCAGTACTTC.

The V gene is TRBV5-1, the J gene TRBJ2-6, with D unresolved. This CDR3 comprises 15 residues. The germline V gene encodes CDR1 SGHRS and CDR2 YFSETQ. V was clipped by 2 bases and J by 0 bases, with 6 bases between them. CDR3 coding DNA: TGCGCCAGCAGCTTCACAGTCTCTGGGGCCAACGTCCTGACTTTC. It specifies CASSFTVSGANVLTF.